Shown below are 22 T cell receptor beta chains from a single sample sequenced in a study of CD4+ T cells in melanoma. Using immunoSEQ multiplex PCR, the repertoire was profiled, and TCRdb retains in-frame clones only, with some absent. The sample lists about 3,900 clones; 73% were seen once. The specimen was tumor tissue. These receptors were collected from a human donor with melanoma.

The chain joins TRBV4-3 to TRBJ1-5; D uncertain. Germline V lookup: CDR1 LGHNA, CDR2 YSLEER. The CDR3 sequence is 13 residues long. The V end was cut by 3 bases, the J end by 3 bases, with 6 bases between. The CDR3: CASSQSLNQPQHF. The CDR3 DNA reads TGCGCCAGCAGCCAGAGTCTCAATCAGCCCCAGCATTTT.

CDR3 bases: TGCGCCAGCAGCCAAGGGCCCCATGGGGGGCGCAACTATGGCTACACCTTC. It encodes CASSQGPHGGRNYGYTF. The chain links TRBV4-3 to TRBJ1-2; D is possibly TRBD1 (6 bases). This CDR3 spans 17 amino acids. V was trimmed by 1 base and J by 2 bases, leaving 17 bases between them. The V gene's germline CDR1 is LGHNA and CDR2 YSLEER.

The V and J genes are TRBV28 and TRBJ1-4; tentatively, D is TRBD1 (6 bases). V was cut by 3 bases and J by 6 bases, with 17 bases left in between. Germline CDR1 and CDR2: MDHEN and SYDVKM. The CDR3 extends over 16 amino acids. The chain's CDR3 is CASSFRGSQGHEKLFF. CDR3 nucleotide sequence: TGTGCCAGCAGTTTTCGGGGGAGCCAGGGGCATGAAAAACTGTTTTTT.

The genes are TRBV6-1 and TRBJ2-7; 8 bases are a match to TRBD1. CDR1 is MNHNS, CDR2 SASEGT, per germline. Trimming removed 3 bases from V and 3 bases from J; junction bases left unmatched: 7. This CDR3 spans 15 amino acids. DNA of the CDR3: TGTGCCAGCAGTGATGGCAGGGGGCTCCTCTACGAGCAGTACTTC. This codes for CASSDGRGLLYEQYF.

The chain joins TRBV4-3 to TRBJ1-5; D not certain. The CDR3 runs to 15 residues. The germline V gene has CDR1 LGHNA and CDR2 YSLEER. The germline V and J ends were trimmed by 3 bases and 2 bases, with 11 bases remaining between them. The CDR3 sequence is CASSQSWQGNQPQHF. The CDR3 DNA reads TGCGCCAGCAGCCAGTCTTGGCAGGGCAATCAGCCCCAGCATTTT.

This clone was counted a single time. The chain combines TRBV5-5 with TRBJ1-1, with D tentatively TRBD1 (6 bases). Germline V CDR1 and CDR2: SGHKS, YYEKEE (reference sequence). The CDR3 runs 13 residues. The germline V and J ends were trimmed by 0 bases and 5 bases, with 8 bases remaining between them. Here the CDR3 reads CASSLGTGTEAFF. The CDR3 DNA sequence: TGTGCCAGCAGCTTGGGCACAGGGACTGAAGCTTTCTTT.

This chain joins TRBV4-2 and TRBJ2-3; no firm D call. The germline gives CDR1 LGHNA, CDR2 YNFKEQ. The CDR3 totals 15 residues. Trimming stripped 4 bases from V and 5 bases from J, with 16 bases between. For the CDR3, the DNA is TGTGCCAGCAGCCCGGGTGGATCCCTCCTAGATACGCAGTATTTT. This translates into CASSPGGSLLDTQYF.

This sequence joins TRBV7-3 and TRBJ2-3, with 10 positions matching TRBD2. The V gene's germline CDR1 is SGHTA and CDR2 FQGTGA. The CDR3 contains 14 residues. With 5 bases clipped from V and 6 bases from J, the junction kept 5 bases outside the gene matches. The CDR3 protein is CASSPSAGGDTQYF. CDR3 sequence (DNA): TGTGCCAGCAGCCCCTCAGCGGGGGGGGATACGCAGTATTTT. Full variable domain (missing parts from reference TRBV7-3 and TRBJ2-3): GAGVSQTPSNKVTEKGKYVELRCDPISGHTALYWYRQSLGQGPEFLIYFQGTGAADDSGLPNDRFFAVRPEGSVSTLKIQRTERGDSAVYLCASSPSAGGDTQYFGPGTRLTVL.

This sequence joins TRBV7-9 and TRBJ2-1; D is tentatively TRBD1 or TRBD2 (6 bases each). In germline, CDR1 is SEHNR, CDR2 FQNEAQ (reference sequence). Trimming removed 8 bases from V and 0 bases from J, with 14 bases in between. This CDR3 region has 15 residues. The DNA for the CDR3 is TGTGCCAGCGACTTAGGGGGGAGCTCCTACAATGAGCAGTTCTTC. This translates into CASDLGGSSYNEQFF.

The chain links TRBV5-1 to TRBJ2-7; D unclear. The CDR3 loop spans 15 amino acids. Between the trimmed V and J ends, which lost 0 bases and 0 bases, there was a span of 10 bases. The germline gives CDR1 SGHRS, CDR2 YFSETQ. CDR3 sequence: CASSLGVSGSYEQYF. The CDR3 DNA reads TGCGCCAGCAGCTTGGGAGTGTCGGGCTCCTACGAGCAGTACTTC. Looking up the rest from reference TRBV5-1 and TRBJ2-7 gives the full variable domain: KAGVTQTPRYLIKTRGQQVTLSCSPISGHRSVSWYQQTPGQGLQFLFEYFSETQRNKGNFPGRFSGRQFSNSRSEMNVSTLELGDSALYLCASSLGVSGSYEQYFGPGTRLTVT.

The chain employs TRBV11-2 and TRBJ1-1, with D maybe TRBD1 (6 bases). The CDR3 is 14 amino acids. CDR1 SGHAT and CDR2 FQNNGV come from the germline V gene. V was shortened by 11 bases and J by 1 base, with 17 bases between the two germline ends. DNA for the CDR3: TGTGCCTGCCTAAGGGGGGGCAAGAACACTGAAGCTTTCTTT. Amino acids: CACLRGGKNTEAFF.

This clone is classed as large. The J gene is TRBJ1-5, the V gene TRBV28; a weak D match, TRBD1 (5 bases). V was pared by 7 bases and J by 2 bases, with 18 bases between. The length of the CDR3 is 16 residues. Germline CDR1 MDHEN, CDR2 SYDVKM. The chain's CDR3 is CASKKGYRKGNQPQHF. As DNA, the CDR3 is TGTGCCAGCAAAAAGGGGTATAGGAAGGGCAATCAGCCCCAGCATTTT.

CDR3 DNA: TGTGCCAGCAGTCCCCCCGGGGGCAACTCTAACAATGAGCAGTTCTTC. Translating gives CASSPPGGNSNNEQFF. The chain links TRBV7-9 to TRBJ2-1; perhaps D is TRBD1 or TRBD2 (6 bases each). CDR1 and CDR2 (germline): SEHNR, FQNEAQ (reference sequence). V lost 6 bases to trimming and J lost 5 bases, with 20 bases between them. The CDR3 has 16 residues.

The J gene is TRBJ2-5, the V gene TRBV27, with D tentatively TRBD1 or TRBD2 (6 bases each). Near its end, the DNA agrees better with TRBJ2-7, so the J call may be wrong. CDR3 length: 15 amino acids. Germline lookup yields CDR1 MNHEY and CDR2 SMNVEV (reference sequence). The CDR3 region has the DNA TGTGCCAGCAGTTTAAAGGGGGGACTTTCCTACGAGCAGTACTTC. Its protein product is CASSLKGGLSYEQYF.

The chain employs TRBV11-3 and TRBJ2-7; 9 bases map to TRBD1. Germline CDR1 and CDR2: SGHNT and YENEEA. The CDR3 spans 16 residues. The trim removed 2 bases at V and 3 bases at J, leaving 8 bases unmatched. The CDR3 DNA reads as TGTGCCAGCAGCTTATCCCCGGACAGGGGACGCTACGAGCAGTACTTC. Encoded protein: CASSLSPDRGRYEQYF.

This chain links TRBV5-1 with TRBJ1-3, with a weak D call TRBD1 (5 bases). Germline V gene data show CDR1 as SGHRS and CDR2 as YFSETQ. The length of the CDR3 is 14 residues. Trimming pared 2 bases from V and 4 bases from J, leaving 10 bases between. CDR3 in amino acids: CASSFGTQGNTIYF. Here the CDR3 DNA reads TGCGCCAGCAGCTTCGGGACCCAGGGAAACACCATATATTTT.

The chain has TRBV9 and TRBJ2-7, with TRBD2 matching 13 bases. Trimming cost V 2 bases and J 5 bases; bases outside gene matches: 4. This CDR3 region has 15 residues. Germline CDR1 and CDR2: SGDLS and YYNGEE. CDR3 DNA: TGTGCCAGCAGCGTGGCCGGACTAGCGGGAGACGAGCAGTACTTC. Protein product: CASSVAGLAGDEQYF.

This clone turned up a few times. This chain uses TRBV2 with TRBJ1-5; 11 positions agree with TRBD1. CDR1 and CDR2 (germline): SNHLY, FYNNEI. The V segment lost 6 bases and the J segment 9 bases; nucleotides outside the gene matches: 7. This CDR3 contains 14 residues. CDR3 sequence reads: CASRGGTGGAPQHF. The DNA of the CDR3 is TGTGCCAGCAGGGGCGGGACAGGGGGTGCGCCCCAGCATTTT. The whole variable domain, remainder taken from reference TRBV2 and TRBJ1-5, is EPEVTQTPSHQVTQMGQEVILRCVPISNHLYFYWYRQILGQKVEFLVSFYNNEISEKSEIFDDQFSVERPDGSNFTLKIRSTKLEDSAMYFCASRGGTGGAPQHFGDGTRLSIL.

The J gene is TRBJ2-1, the V gene TRBV11-3; the match to TRBD1 covers 7 bases. The germline V gene encodes CDR1 SGHNT and CDR2 YENEEA. The CDR3 totals 15 residues. The J segment lost 2 bases and the V segment lost 0 bases, leaving 1 base of the junction unmatched. CDR3 residues: CASSLEQGTYNEQFF. CDR3 bases: TGTGCCAGCAGCTTAGAACAGGGGACCTACAATGAGCAGTTCTTC.

The chain joins TRBV28 to TRBJ2-3; tentatively, D is TRBD2 (5 bases). CDR1 MDHEN and CDR2 SYDVKM come from the germline V gene. The V gene lost 6 bases and the J gene lost 3 bases, with 10 bases spanning the gap. This CDR3 is 13 amino acids long. The CDR3 DNA follows: TGTGCCAGCAGGAGGGCCGGGACAGATACGCAGTATTTT. Translation gives CASRRAGTDTQYF. Filled out from reference TRBV28 and TRBJ2-3, the complete variable domain reads DVKVTQSSRYLVKRTGEKVFLECVQDMDHENMFWYRQDPGLGLRLIYFSYDVKMKEKGDIPEGYSVSREKKERFSLILESASTNQTSMYLCASRRAGTDTQYFGPGTRLTVL.

This chain joins TRBV27 and TRBJ2-6; D perhaps matches TRBD2 (5 bases). Germline assignment: CDR1 MNHEY and CDR2 SMNVEV (reference sequence). This CDR3 comprises 18 residues. Trimming pared 3 bases from V and 0 bases from J, leaving 15 bases between. CDR3 sequence (DNA): TGTGCCAGCAGTTTCGTTCGGGGTTTGGGCTCTGGGGCCAACGTCCTGACTTTC. It translates to CASSFVRGLGSGANVLTF.

This clone showed up just a few times. The junction shows a germline mismatch at one end, possibly a read error. This rearrangement joins TRBV7-9 to TRBJ2-7, with no clear D. Germline CDR1 is SEHNR and CDR2 is FQNEAQ (reference sequence). This CDR3 is 13 amino acids long. Written as DNA, the CDR3 is TGTGCCACCAGCTTTGGGTCTGTCGACGAGCAGTACTTC. Translated, it gives CATSFGSVDEQYF.